Included here is one T cell receptor (beta chain) sequence, with context. Its antigen is not known. PCR used 60 Vbeta primers and 13 Jbeta primers. Per the authors' pipeline: It was a later analysis that counted some 80 million unique TCR beta chains, of which roughly 11 million were shared. Profiled with immunoSEQ multiplex PCR; TCRdb holds only in-frame clones, not every one. That table furnishes V, J and clone size, whereas the DNA furnished D and trimming. The table shows approximately 260,000 clones, with over 90% occurring only once. The CDR3 totals 13 residues. Germline V lookup: CDR1 MGHRA, CDR2 YSYEKL. Trimming stripped 2 bases from V and 6 bases from J, with 8 bases between. These data are taken from a study of cytomegalovirus exposure and HLA in healthy donors. Notes on the study in general: Analysis performed later showed TCR beta chains linked to HLA being more clonally expanded than equally common others. Prior analysis indicated that the majority of TCR beta V segments exhibited productivity approximately 87% or approximately 30% of the time.

Sequencing input: PBMCs. This receptor was taken from a girl aged 2 to 9 in good health and CMV-seronegative. The V call is TRBV4-1, the J call TRBJ1-5; D not resolved. The CDR3 here is CASSQYLGQPQHF. CDR3 in DNA: TGCGCCAGCAGCCAATACCTCGGTCAGCCCCAGCATTTT.